These T cell receptor beta chains were read from a single sample in a study of cytomegalovirus exposure and HLA in healthy donors. Sequencing was performed with immunoSEQ multiplex PCR; in TCRdb, only in-frame clones are kept and a portion is missing. The sample includes some 170,000 clones, 70% to 80% of them seen just once. The sequenced sample consisted of PBMCs. The receptors come from a man aged 40-49 years in good health and CMV-seronegative. CDR3s include the opening cysteine and the closing phenylalanine or tryptophan. The D gene is left open where the match is weak. The size field is filled for only some rows; it gives once, few, many or a size class.

TRBV10-3,TRBJ2-1,.,TRBD2,13,CAIDGGRGDEQFF,TGTGCCATCGACGGCGGGAGAGGCGATGAGCAGTTCTTC
TRBV5-4,TRBJ2-3,.,TRBD2,16,CASSSGLAGSTDTQYF,TGTGCCAGCAGCTCCGGACTAGCGGGGAGCACAGATACGCAGTATTTT
TRBV15,TRBJ1-1,.,.,14,CATSSRGGKRGAFF,TGTGCCACCAGCAGTCGGGGAGGGAAGCGCGGAGCTTTCTTT
TRBV7-7,TRBJ1-3,.,.,14,CASSRGLSGNTIYF,TGTGCTAGCAGCCGAGGTCTCTCTGGAAACACCATATATTTT
TRBV30,TRBJ2-7,few,.,12,CAWSVRGGEQYF,TGTGCCTGGAGTGTACGAGGGGGCGAGCAGTACTTC
TRBV19,TRBJ2-2,once,TRBD2,15,CASSMPSGNTGELFF,TGTGCCAGTAGTATGCCTAGCGGGAACACCGGGGAGCTGTTTTTT
TRBV6-6,TRBJ2-7,.,TRBD1,16,CASSHRTGQAPYEQYF,TGTGCCAGCAGTCACAGGACCGGACAGGCCCCCTACGAGCAGTACTTC
TRBV28,TRBJ2-1,.,TRBD2,10,CASEREEQFF,TGTGCCAGCGAGCGGGAGGAGCAGTTCTTC
TRBV6-5,TRBJ2-7,.,TRBD2,15,CASSQKLWEGYEQYF,TGTGCCAGCAGCCAAAAACTATGGGAGGGCTACGAGCAGTACTTC
TRBV19,TRBJ1-2,.,.,15,CASSIGTPANYGYTF,TGTGCCAGTAGTATAGGGACACCTGCTAACTATGGCTACACCTTC
TRBV13,TRBJ2-1,.,.,14,CASSLVPGEGEQFF,TGTGCCAGCAGCTTAGTACCAGGGGAGGGTGAGCAGTTCTTC
TRBV29-1,TRBJ2-4,.,.,11,CSAASKNIQYF,TGCAGCGCCGCGTCAAAAAACATTCAGTACTTC
TRBV28,TRBJ2-6,once,.,12,CASRGAANVLTF,TGTGCCAGCAGAGGGGCGGCCAACGTCCTGACTTTC
TRBV5-1,TRBJ2-1,.,TRBD2,14,CANSAGTSRSEQFF,TGCGCCAACAGCGCCGGGACTAGTCGGAGTGAGCAGTTCTTC
TRBV5-4,TRBJ2-2,.,.,14,CASSLALAPGELFF,TGTGCCAGCAGCTTGGCCCTAGCGCCCGGGGAGCTGTTTTTT
TRBV30,TRBJ2-5,.,TRBD2,13,CAWSAGGLETQYF,TGTGCCTGGAGCGCGGGAGGATTAGAGACCCAGTACTTC
TRBV14,TRBJ2-7,.,.,13,CASSQLGRNEQYF,TGTGCCAGCAGCCAACTAGGGAGGAACGAGCAGTACTTC
TRBV11-2,TRBJ2-6,.,TRBD1,14,CASRTGPGANVLTF,TGTGCCAGCAGGACAGGGCCCGGGGCCAACGTCCTGACTTTC
TRBV10-1,TRBJ2-3,.,.,16,CASSESGGKSTDTQYF,TGCGCCAGCAGTGAGTCTGGCGGGAAGAGCACAGATACGCAGTATTTT
TRBV6-6,TRBJ2-7,.,.,13,CASSYADYYEQYF,TGTGCCAGCAGTTACGCTGACTACTACGAGCAGTACTTC
TRBV7-9,TRBJ1-3,once,.,13,CAIAGSAGNTIYF,TGTGCCATCGCAGGGTCCGCTGGAAACACCATATATTTT